The 21 T cell receptor beta chains listed next were all sequenced from one sample in a study of response to subunit inactivated influenza vaccine. A single record per CDR3 protein comes from TCRdb applying MiXCR to the RT-PCR reads. The sample comprises hundreds of thousands of distinct CDR3 sequences, 12% of which are singletons, and 10% rests with the top ten. Sequenced material: PBMCs from blood, taken on the day of vaccination. The origin of the receptors is a man aged 50 to 59 who received an inactivated influenza vaccine.

This clonotype has a count of ten or more. This chain joins TRBV29-1 and TRBJ2-1; 10 positions agree with TRBD1. The length of the CDR3 is 13 residues. Germline CDR1 is SQVTM and CDR2 is ANQGSEA. V shed 7 bases and J 8 bases; nucleotides not matched to a gene: 8. Here the CDR3 DNA reads TGCAGCGCCGAGGGACAGGGGAATTATGAGCAGTTCTTC. Its protein product is CSAEGQGNYEQFF.

Only a few counts were recorded for this clonotype. The chain carries TRBV12-3 or TRBV12-4 and TRBJ2-5; TRBD1 might be the D (6 bases). There are 15 residues in the CDR3. Trimming pared 6 bases from V and 4 bases from J, leaving 18 bases between. The CDR3 spells CASSALGQTRETQYF. Here the CDR3 DNA reads TGTGCCAGCAGCGCCCTCGGACAGACCAGAGAGACCCAGTACTTC.

This clonotype came up a few times. In DNA, the CDR3 is TGCAGTGCTTCCGGGACAGGGGGCACGGAGACCCAGTACTTC. It yields the protein CSASGTGGTETQYF. The chain links TRBV20-1 to TRBJ2-5; 12 positions match TRBD1. V dropped 5 bases and J dropped 5; count of bases not matched to a gene: 6. There are 14 residues in the CDR3. Looked up from germline, CDR1 is DFQATT and CDR2 is SNEGSKA (reference sequence).

In its sample, this clonotype was seen a few times. The V and J genes are TRBV20-1 and TRBJ1-1; a weak D match, TRBD1 (6 bases). V lost 3 bases, J lost 0 bases, and 8 bases lay in between. The V gene's germline CDR1 is DFQATT and CDR2 SNEGSKA (reference sequence). This CDR3 has 13 amino acids. In DNA, the CDR3 is TGCAGTGCTAGGGGACAAGTGAACACTGAAGCTTTCTTT. Translated, it gives CSARGQVNTEAFF.

The V call is TRBV3-1, the J call TRBJ2-4; tentative D call: TRBD2 (6 bases). Trimming left V 4 bases short and J 8 bases short, with 15 bases between. Germline assignment: CDR1 LGHDT and CDR2 YNNKEL (reference sequence). The CDR3 covers 14 residues. In nucleotides, the CDR3 is TGTGCCAGCAGCCCCCAGACTAGTGCGGACATTCAGTACTTC. It translates to CASSPQTSADIQYF.

The rearrangement uses TRBV4-3 and TRBJ2-5, with D possibly being TRBD2 (5 bases). V lost 4 bases and J lost 5, with 11 bases in between. This CDR3 region has 13 residues. Germline CDR1 LGHNA, CDR2 YSLEER. The CDR3 is CASSRGLWETQYF. Written as DNA, the CDR3 is TGCGCCAGCAGCCGCGGGTTGTGGGAGACCCAGTACTTC.

The chain combines TRBV5-5 with TRBJ2-7; TRBD1 matches at 11 bases. V trimming: 2 bases; J trimming: 6 bases; junction bases outside the gene matches: 4. The CDR3 consists of 14 residues. From germline, CDR1 is SGHKS and CDR2 YYEKEE (reference sequence). The CDR3 DNA sequence: TGTGCCAGCAGCTTTGGGACAGGGGGTGGCGAGCAGTACTTC. The encoded protein is CASSFGTGGGEQYF.

This clonotype was seen a few times. The rearrangement uses TRBV11-2 and TRBJ2-2, with no clear D. From germline, CDR1 is SGHAT and CDR2 FQNNGV. V lost 5 bases and J lost 6, with 16 bases in between. This CDR3 is built from 15 residues. The chain's CDR3 is CASSPGRILAGELFF. In nucleotides, the CDR3 is TGTGCCAGCAGCCCCGGACGGATTCTTGCCGGGGAGCTGTTTTTT.

This clonotype was observed a few times. The chain joins TRBV28 to TRBJ1-5, with TRBD1 matching over 10 bases. Per the germline V gene, CDR1 is MDHEN and CDR2 is SYDVKM. CDR3 length: 16 amino acids. The junction had 10 bases not matched to a gene; V was cut back by 7 bases and J by 4 bases. CDR3 protein: CASIPGDRGFNQPQHF. The CDR3 DNA reads as TGTGCCAGCATCCCGGGGGACAGGGGATTTAATCAGCCCCAGCATTTT.

The chain is built from TRBV9 and TRBJ2-2; D call uncertain. V lost 4 bases, J lost 7 bases, and 8 bases lay in between. Germline CDR1 and CDR2: SGDLS and YYNGEE. The CDR3 runs 12 residues. CDR3 nucleotide sequence: TGTGCCAGCAGCCTAGGCCACGGGGAGCTGTTTTTT. It codes for CASSLGHGELFF.

The chain is built from TRBV12-3 or TRBV12-4 and TRBJ2-1; 13 positions agree with TRBD2. Germline trimming cut 5 bases from V and 9 bases from J; bases unmatched to any gene: 7. The CDR3 consists of 15 residues. The CDR3 DNA sequence: TGTGCCAGCAGTCCGATACTAGCGGGGGGGTTTGAGCAGTTCTTC. Translated: CASSPILAGGFEQFF.

Here the CDR3 reads CAISDAGGGTDTQYF. The CDR3 nucleotides read TGTGCCATCAGTGACGCTGGGGGGGGCACAGATACGCAGTATTTT. The J gene is TRBJ2-3, the V gene TRBV10-3; TRBD2 matches at 7 bases. Per the germline V gene, CDR1 is ENHRY and CDR2 is SYGVKD. Trimming took 3 bases from V and 1 from J; bases not matched to a gene: 4. The length of the CDR3 is 15 residues.

The chain carries TRBV20-1 and TRBJ2-5; TRBD1 is a possible D gene (5 bases). V lost 5 bases, J lost 2 bases, and 12 bases lay in between. Per the germline V gene, CDR1 is DFQATT and CDR2 is SNEGSKA (reference sequence). The CDR3 covers 13 residues. The CDR3 reads CSARRGSQETQYF. CDR3 DNA: TGCAGTGCTCGTAGGGGCTCACAAGAGACCCAGTACTTC.

This chain joins TRBV5-1 and TRBJ1-1; D uncertain. The CDR3 is 15 residues long. V shed 0 bases and J shed 1 base, with 10 bases lying between them. Germline loops: CDR1 SGHRS, CDR2 YFSETQ. CDR3 sequence (DNA): TGCGCCAGCAGCTTGGCCGGTGCCCCGAACACTGAAGCTTTCTTT. Translating it yields CASSLAGAPNTEAFF.

V and J are TRBV27 and TRBJ2-3; D call uncertain. CDR1 and CDR2 from the germline V gene are MNHEY and SMNVEV (reference sequence). Trimming shortened V by 2 bases and J by 2 bases, and 17 bases separated the two germline ends. CDR3 length: 17 residues. CDR3 sequence: CASSLTHPVLTTDTQYF. CDR3 nucleotide sequence: TGTGCCAGCAGTTTAACTCACCCAGTCCTGACCACAGATACGCAGTATTTT.

This clonotype was recorded a few times. V gene TRBV7-2 combines with J gene TRBJ1-4; the D gene is possibly TRBD1 (6 bases). The CDR3 consists of 15 residues. Trimming removed 1 base at V and 7 bases at J, with 13 bases between. CDR1 is SGHTA and CDR2 is FQGNSA in the germline V gene. The chain's CDR3 is CASSLVGRGGEKLFF. The CDR3 DNA reads as TGTGCCAGCAGCTTAGTTGGCAGGGGAGGTGAAAAACTGTTTTTT.

There are many counts of this clonotype. The CDR3 bases are TGCGCCAGCCGCCGGGATAGCAATCAGCCCCAGCATTTT. Its protein is CASRRDSNQPQHF. The V call is TRBV5-1, the J call TRBJ1-5; D gene uncertain. The CDR3 length is 13 residues. The germline CDR1 and CDR2 sequences are SGHRS and YFSETQ. Trimming took 7 bases from V and 0 from J, leaving 8 bases between them.

This rearrangement joins TRBV5-1 to TRBJ2-3; tentatively, D is TRBD2 (6 bases). Trimming removed 4 bases at V and 7 bases at J, with 25 bases between. Germline V gene data show CDR1 as SGHRS and CDR2 as YFSETQ. CDR3 length: 17 amino acids. DNA for the CDR3: TGCGCCAGCAGCGCCCTCACTAGCCGGGTTTCAGTAAATACGCAGTATTTT. It specifies CASSALTSRVSVNTQYF.

This chain joins TRBV12-3 or TRBV12-4 and TRBJ1-1; D is ambiguous. The ends were cut back, 11 bases at V and 6 bases at J, with 13 bases in the middle. The CDR3 is 11 residues long. The CDR3: CADDWGAEAFF. As DNA, the CDR3 is TGTGCCGATGATTGGGGAGCTGAAGCTTTCTTT.

The rearrangement uses TRBV11-2 and TRBJ2-5; D is possibly TRBD2 (6 bases). Trimming shortened V by 3 bases and J by 2 bases, and 22 bases separated the two germline ends. Germline assignment: CDR1 SGHAT and CDR2 FQNNGV. This CDR3 is built from 18 residues. The CDR3 protein is CASSLFNSGTSFQETQYF. The CDR3 region has the DNA TGTGCCAGCAGCTTGTTCAATTCGGGTACTAGCTTTCAAGAGACCCAGTACTTC.

This clonotype was detected only a few times. The genes are TRBV4-2 and TRBJ2-3, with TRBD1 matching 9 bases. The germline V gene has CDR1 LGHNA and CDR2 YNFKEQ. CDR3 size: 17 residues. V was pared by 2 bases and J by 2 bases, with 8 bases of the junction left unmatched. The CDR3 reads CASSQLLQGALTDTQYF. The CDR3 DNA sequence: TGTGCCAGCAGCCAATTACTACAGGGGGCTCTCACAGATACGCAGTATTTT.